One sample yielded the 10 T cell receptor beta chains listed below, sequenced in a study of cytomegalovirus exposure and HLA in healthy donors. The PCR contained 60 Vbeta and 13 Jbeta primers. This table comes from immunoSEQ multiplex PCR, and its TCRdb copy is limited to in-frame clones, with some not included. The table includes some 150,000 clones, roughly 87% detected once. Sequenced: PBMCs. Source of these receptors: a young woman in good health and CMV-seronegative.

This chain links TRBV6-5 with TRBJ1-1, with 7 bases fitting TRBD1. J was trimmed by 0 bases and V by 2 bases; bases with no gene match: 3. The CDR3 extends over 15 amino acids. Germline CDR1 reads MNHEY; CDR2 reads SVGAGI. The CDR3 spells CASSYHRGMNTEAFF. CDR3 in DNA: TGTGCCAGCAGTTACCACAGGGGCATGAACACTGAAGCTTTCTTT.

The gene calls are TRBV10-1 and TRBJ1-1, with a possible D match to TRBD1 (6 bases). This CDR3 comprises 14 residues. Trimming took off 5 bases at V and 6 bases at J, with 16 bases between the two ends. The germline gives CDR1 WNHNN, CDR2 SYGVQD (reference sequence). This chain's CDR3 is CASSQGRGYPEAFF. For the CDR3, the DNA is TGCGCCAGCAGTCAGGGCAGGGGATACCCTGAAGCTTTCTTT.

The rearrangement uses TRBV27 and TRBJ2-3, with TRBD2 identical over 9 bases. After removal of 5 bases from V and 1 base from J, the junction contained 4 bases not matched to a gene. Germline V gene data show CDR1 as MNHEY and CDR2 as SMNVEV (reference sequence). This CDR3 region has 15 residues. CDR3 region: CASSLSGRGTDTQYF. The DNA for the CDR3 is TGTGCCAGCAGTCTTAGCGGGAGAGGCACAGATACGCAGTATTTT.

V usage is TRBV19 and J usage is TRBJ1-1, with D perhaps matching TRBD1 (6 bases). The germline V gene has CDR1 LNHDA and CDR2 SQIVND (reference sequence). This CDR3 comprises 14 residues. With 4 bases removed from V and 5 bases from J, the gap between germline ends came to 14 bases. This CDR3 is CASSNTGWETEAFF. CDR3 bases: TGTGCCAGTAGTAATACAGGGTGGGAAACTGAAGCTTTCTTT.

This chain uses TRBV7-3 with TRBJ2-6, with TRBD1 as a possible D gene (5 bases). Per the germline V gene, CDR1 is SGHTA and CDR2 is FQGTGA. The CDR3 extends over 18 amino acids. The V end lost 4 bases, the J end lost 0 bases, and 16 bases lay between the germline ends. The CDR3 DNA is TGTGCCAGCAGCTCCGAAGGTTCAGGGCCCTCTGGGGCCAACGTCCTGACTTTC. Its translation: CASSSEGSGPSGANVLTF.

The chain is built from TRBV5-1 and TRBJ2-5, with 13 bases fitting TRBD2. CDR1 and CDR2 from the germline V gene are SGHRS and YFSETQ. J was trimmed by 4 bases and V by 4 bases; bases with no gene match: 7. The CDR3 runs 16 residues. CDR3 in amino acids: CASSPAGTSGTETQYF. The CDR3 DNA is TGCGCCAGCAGCCCCGCCGGGACTAGCGGGACAGAGACCCAGTACTTC.

The chain is built from TRBV19 and TRBJ2-6, with D possibly TRBD1 on 5 matching bases. This CDR3 has 19 amino acids. With 6 bases removed from V and 0 bases from J, the gap between germline ends came to 21 bases. CDR1 LNHDA and CDR2 SQIVND come from the germline V gene (reference sequence). The CDR3 region is CASRVVAGLLSSGANVLTF. The CDR3 DNA follows: TGTGCCAGTAGGGTGGTGGCAGGGCTCCTTAGCTCTGGGGCCAACGTCCTGACTTTC. Full variable domain (outside the CDR3, taken from reference TRBV19 and TRBJ2-6): DGGITQSPKYLFRKEGQNVTLSCEQNLNHDAMYWYRQDPGQGLRLIYYSQIVNDFQKGDIAEGYSVSREKKESFPLTVTSAQKNPTAFYLCASRVVAGLLSSGANVLTFGAGSRLTVL.

The J gene is TRBJ2-4, the V gene TRBV9; TRBD1 aligns across 9 bases. The CDR3 covers 15 residues. CDR1 and CDR2 (germline): SGDLS, YYNGEE. The V segment lost 3 bases and the J segment 4 bases; nucleotides outside the gene matches: 5. The CDR3 nucleotides read TGTGCCAGCAGCGCAGGGACAGGGATTAAAAACATTCAGTACTTC. This translates into CASSAGTGIKNIQYF.

The chain has TRBV5-1 and TRBJ1-4; D gene ambiguous. Trimming cost V 4 bases and J 0 bases, with 10 bases left between them. Germline-derived CDR1 and CDR2 are SGHRS and YFSETQ. This CDR3 has 15 residues. In nucleotides, the CDR3 is TGCGCCAGCAGCCTCTACTCCCCAACTAATGAAAAACTGTTTTTT. This encodes CASSLYSPTNEKLFF.

The chain employs TRBV9 and TRBJ2-3; 12 bases fit TRBD2. The germline CDR1 and CDR2 sequences are SGDLS and YYNGEE. The CDR3 is 19 amino acids. The trim removed 3 bases at V and 1 base at J, leaving 12 bases unmatched. The CDR3 is CASSGPTSGRRDGTDTQYF. The CDR3 region has the DNA TGTGCCAGCAGCGGACCCACTAGCGGGAGGCGGGACGGCACAGATACGCAGTATTTT.